This TCR beta chain is drawn from a study of blood T cells in healthy people across ages. Regarding this clonotype: The antigen is not known. A much larger clone differs from this one at a single base, so this may be a read error.

Combining a sample-barcoded 5' primer with a J-beta primer mix, a second PCR ran for roughly 6 to 11 cycles. TCRdb itself ran the 5' RACE reads through MiXCR, one entry per CDR3 protein. This table has roughly 1.6 million distinct CDR3 sequences, 30% to 40% appearing once. Study-wide results and limits: Across the age range, TCR beta diversity per million T cells fell in a roughly linear way.

The CDR3 length is 13 residues. Germline CDR1 DFQATT, CDR2 SNEGSKA (reference sequence). Trimming removed 5 bases at V and 2 bases at J, with 13 bases between. Source material: blood. This receptor was taken from a woman in her twenties or thirties in good health. This sequence joins TRBV20-1 and TRBJ2-7; D is perhaps TRBD1 (6 bases). The CDR3 DNA is TGCAGTGCTTGGATAGGGGGTACCTACGAGCAGTACTTC. Amino acids: CSAWIGGTYEQYF.